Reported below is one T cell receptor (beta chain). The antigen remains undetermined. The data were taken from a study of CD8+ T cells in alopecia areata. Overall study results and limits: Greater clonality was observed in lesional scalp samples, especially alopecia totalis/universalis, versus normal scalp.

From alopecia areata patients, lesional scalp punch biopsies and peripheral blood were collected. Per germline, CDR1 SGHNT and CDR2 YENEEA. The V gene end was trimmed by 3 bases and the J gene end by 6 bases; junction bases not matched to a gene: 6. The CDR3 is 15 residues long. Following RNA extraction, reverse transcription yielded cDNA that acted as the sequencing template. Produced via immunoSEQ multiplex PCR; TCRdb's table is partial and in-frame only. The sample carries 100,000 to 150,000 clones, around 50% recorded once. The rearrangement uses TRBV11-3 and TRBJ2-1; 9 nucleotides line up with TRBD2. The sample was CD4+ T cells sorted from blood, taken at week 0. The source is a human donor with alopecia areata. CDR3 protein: CASSFGTSSLNEQFF. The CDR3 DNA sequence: TGTGCCAGCAGCTTCGGGACTAGCAGCCTCAATGAGCAGTTCTTC.